This entry lists 8 T cell receptor beta chains sequenced from one sample in a study of shared clonotypes between healthy human individuals (dated by TCRdb to 2018 to 2020). To prepare the library, the immunoSEQ multiplex PCR assay was applied. Drawn from immuneACCESS, this table holds only the in-frame rearrangements with V and J called that TCRdb kept. Clones are partly lost; checked studies trace under half to an unresolved V gene and leave the rest unexplained. This sample gives some 2,500,000 clones in total; 92% of them show up just once. 0.37% of the sample lies in the top ten. The source material was naive CD4+ T cells from PBMCs. The cell subset or site label of this sample denotes: CD45RA+ positively selected. Receptors were obtained from a man aged 18 to 29 in good health. Some clones in this sample may be carry-over from other donors' samples.

The chain couples TRBV7-3 to TRBJ2-3, with D hard to call. Germline V gives CDR1 SGHTA, CDR2 FQGTGA. The CDR3 consists of 14 residues. Trimming cost V 2 bases and J 0 bases, with 6 bases left between them. The CDR3: CASSLSYSTDTQYF. The CDR3 DNA is TGTGCCAGCAGCTTATCTTACAGCACAGATACGCAGTATTTT.

The J gene is TRBJ1-1, the V gene TRBV15, with TRBD1 matching over 9 bases. This CDR3 is 14 amino acids long. Trimming removed 8 bases from V and 5 bases from J; junction bases left unmatched: 9. Germline CDR1 is LNHNV and CDR2 is YYDKDF (reference sequence). The CDR3 DNA is TGTGCCACCCGAGCCGGGACAGGGATTACTGAAGCTTTCTTT. Translated: CATRAGTGITEAFF.

The CDR3 region is CASSRGRIESSEQFF. The CDR3 nucleotides are TGTGCCAGCAGCAGGGGACGAATAGAGAGCTCTGAGCAGTTCTTC. This chain links TRBV7-8 with TRBJ2-1; D might be TRBD1 or TRBD2, each matching 5 bases. In germline, CDR1 is SGHVS, CDR2 FQNEAQ. This CDR3 contains 15 residues. Trimming left V 5 bases short and J 9 bases short, with 20 bases between.

The chain recombines TRBV5-1 with TRBJ2-1, with TRBD1 matching 8 bases. The CDR3 has 15 amino acids. Per the germline V gene, CDR1 is SGHRS and CDR2 is YFSETQ. V trimming: 2 bases; J trimming: 4 bases; junction bases outside the gene matches: 5. The CDR3 nucleotides read TGCGCCAGCAGCTTTCGTGGACAGGGATACAATGAGCAGTTCTTC. Translated, it gives CASSFRGQGYNEQFF.

The chain is built from TRBV18 and TRBJ1-2, with 7 bases that match TRBD1. Germline V gene sequence: CDR1 KGHSH, CDR2 LQKENI. V lost 5 bases, J lost 6 bases, and 3 bases stayed unmatched. The CDR3 extends over 12 amino acids. CDR3 residues: CASSIDRDGYTF. As DNA, the CDR3 is TGTGCCAGCTCAATCGACAGGGATGGCTACACCTTC.

A few counts support this clone. The J gene is TRBJ1-1, the V gene TRBV2, with D possibly matching TRBD1 (5 bases). The V gene lost 4 bases and the J gene lost 1 base, with 10 bases spanning the gap. Germline V gene sequence: CDR1 SNHLY, CDR2 FYNNEI. The CDR3 totals 14 residues. CDR3 sequence reads: CASSVTGPNTEAFF. CDR3 in DNA: TGTGCCAGCAGTGTAACAGGACCGAACACTGAAGCTTTCTTT.

This CDR3 is CASSMMTGAGNTIYF. In DNA, the CDR3 is TGTGCCAGCAGTATGATGACAGGGGCGGGAAACACCATATATTTT. The genes are TRBV28 and TRBJ1-3; 8 nucleotides align to TRBD1. The CDR3 has 15 residues. Germline lookup yields CDR1 MDHEN and CDR2 SYDVKM. V lost 5 bases, J lost 4 bases, and 7 bases stayed unmatched.

The chain couples TRBV19 to TRBJ1-5; D unresolved. V was clipped by 7 bases and J by 2 bases, with 15 bases between them. The CDR3 spans 15 residues. Germline CDR1 reads LNHDA; CDR2 reads SQIVND (reference sequence). The CDR3 DNA is TGTGCCAGTAACTACCAGAGGGATGGCAATCAGCCCCAGCATTTT. It is translated as CASNYQRDGNQPQHF.